Listed below are T cell receptor beta chains from one sample, sequenced in a study of blood T cells in healthy people across ages. Each CDR3 protein gets one entry after TCRdb re-called the 5' RACE reads with MiXCR. The table includes hundreds of thousands of distinct CDR3 sequences, about 34% detected once. Input material: blood. The receptors come from an elderly woman in good health. The CDR3 runs from the conserved cysteine through the conserved F or W. The D gene is left open where the match is weak. The size field is filled for only some rows; it gives once, few, many or a size class.

>15|TRBV6-2/TRBV6-3|many|TRBJ2-1|NA
CASRLPQGANNEQFF
TGTGCCAGCAGACTCCCACAGGGAGCCAACAATGAGCAGTTCTTC
>15|TRBV15|NA|TRBJ2-1|NA
CATSRAHDPYNEQFF
TGTGCCACCAGCAGAGCCCACGACCCCTACAATGAGCAGTTCTTC
>17|TRBV18|once|TRBJ2-3|TRBD2
CASSRGTSGPSTDTQYF
TGTGCCAGCTCACGCGGGACTAGCGGACCCAGCACAGATACGCAGTATTTT
>14|TRBV3-1|many|TRBJ2-7|NA
CASSQRRGPYEQYF
TGTGCCAGCAGCCAGAGGAGGGGCCCATACGAGCAGTACTTC
>18|TRBV24-1|many|TRBJ2-1|TRBD2
CATSDGRRASGGNNEQFF
TGTGCCACCAGTGATGGGCGGAGGGCTAGCGGGGGGAACAATGAGCAGTTCTTC
>14|TRBV4-2|many|TRBJ1-2|NA
CASSQSQRGYGYTF
TGTGCCAGCAGCCAATCCCAAAGGGGATATGGCTACACCTTC
>13|TRBV27|many|TRBJ1-1|TRBD1
CASRTGKSTEAFF
TGTGCCAGTCGGACAGGGAAAAGCACTGAAGCTTTCTTT
>14|TRBV28|few|TRBJ2-3|TRBD2
CASKIAGGTDTQYF
TGTGCCAGCAAGATAGCGGGGGGGACAGATACGCAGTATTTT
>12|TRBV28|many|TRBJ2-7|NA
CASSSEPYEQYF
TGTGCCAGCAGTTCGGAACCCTACGAGCAGTACTTC
>13|TRBV7-9|NA|TRBJ2-1|NA
CASSLTRGDEQFF
TGTGCCAGCAGCTTAACCAGGGGTGATGAGCAGTTCTTC
>12|TRBV12-3/TRBV12-4|NA|TRBJ2-2|NA
CASREGAGELFF
TGTGCCAGCAGGGAGGGGGCCGGGGAGCTGTTTTTT
>15|TRBV10-3|few|TRBJ1-1|NA
CAISERGGSNTEAFF
TGTGCCATCAGTGAGCGGGGCGGGAGCAACACTGAAGCTTTCTTT
>15|TRBV30|NA|TRBJ1-5|TRBD1
CAWSSGTANYQPPHF
TGTGCCTGGAGTTCGGGGACAGCAAACTATCAGCCCCCGCATTTT
>14|TRBV20-1|many|TRBJ2-4|NA
CSAREPTGKNIQYF
TGCAGTGCTAGGGAGCCCACAGGGAAAAACATTCAGTACTTC
>13|TRBV3-1|many|TRBJ1-6|NA
CASSQDISSPLHF
TGTGCCAGCAGCCAAGATATATCCTCACCCCTCCACTTT
>14|TRBV10-3|many|TRBJ2-1|TRBD1
CAISGTGGHNEQFF
TGTGCCATCAGTGGTACAGGGGGCCACAATGAGCAGTTCTTC
>15|TRBV2|many|TRBJ2-7|NA
CASIPGRRSSYEQYF
TGTGCCAGCATCCCGGGACGCCGTAGCTCCTACGAGCAGTACTTC
>14|TRBV24-1|many|TRBJ2-1|TRBD2
CATSPSGGHNEQFF
TGTGCCACCAGTCCGAGCGGGGGGCACAATGAGCAGTTCTTC
>12|TRBV20-1|many|TRBJ2-3|NA
CSAGRAEDTQYF
TGCAGTGCTGGGCGGGCGGAAGATACGCAGTATTTT
>14|TRBV11-2|NA|TRBJ1-6|NA
CASSLRVRQSPLHF
TGTGCCAGCAGCTTGCGGGTACGGCAATCACCCCTCCACTTT
>17|TRBV4-2|many|TRBJ2-3|TRBD1
CASSQERTGAATDTQYF
TGTGCCAGCAGCCAAGAGAGGACAGGGGCGGCCACAGATACGCAGTATTTT
>14|TRBV12-3/TRBV12-4|many|TRBJ2-1|TRBD2
CASSLGGGPREQFF
TGTGCCAGCAGTTTAGGCGGGGGGCCGAGGGAGCAGTTCTTC
>15|TRBV7-2|many|TRBJ2-1|NA
CASSLSGTPYDEQFF
TGTGCCAGCAGCTTATCCGGGACACCCTATGATGAGCAGTTCTTC
>16|TRBV6-2/TRBV6-3|NA|TRBJ2-1|TRBD2
CASSLDYGGGWHEQFF
TGTGCCAGCAGTCTCGACTATGGCGGGGGGTGGCATGAGCAGTTCTTC
>13|TRBV27|many|TRBJ1-5|NA
CASRPSWDQPQHF
TGTGCCAGCAGACCCAGTTGGGACCAGCCCCAGCATTTT
>16|TRBV2|many|TRBJ2-7|NA
CASSLGRGTRAYEQYF
TGTGCCAGCAGTTTGGGGAGGGGGACTCGGGCCTACGAGCAGTACTTC
>13|TRBV27|many|TRBJ2-4|TRBD2
CASSLFGPLAQYF
TGTGCCAGCAGTTTATTCGGGCCACTAGCGCAGTACTTC
>16|TRBV7-2|few|TRBJ1-6|NA
CASSSRSTGTYSPLHF
TGTGCCAGCAGCTCAAGGTCAACAGGGACCTATTCACCCCTCCACTTT
>16|TRBV7-2|once|TRBJ2-7|TRBD2
CASSASGGASSYEQYF
TGTGCCAGCAGCGCCTCGGGGGGGGCAAGCTCCTACGAGCAGTACTTC
>13|TRBV6-1|NA|TRBJ2-5|NA
CASTIQYQETQYF
TGTGCCAGCACTATACAGTACCAAGAGACCCAGTACTTC
>16|TRBV5-1|few|TRBJ2-1|NA
CASSLQGTSSYDEQFF
TGCGCCAGCAGCTTGCAGGGAACCAGCTCCTACGATGAGCAGTTCTTC
>15|TRBV28|NA|TRBJ1-2|NA
CASSLSPQVSQGCTF
TGTGCCAGCAGTTTATCCCCGCAGGTGTCTCAAGGCTGCACCTTC
>14|TRBV7-9|many|TRBJ2-7|NA
CASSFSSSYNEQYF
TGTGCCAGCAGCTTCTCCAGCTCCTACAATGAGCAGTACTTC
>12|TRBV6-6|many|TRBJ2-5|NA
CASTRPLETQYF
TGTGCCAGCACACGGCCCTTGGAGACCCAGTACTTC
>15|TRBV18|many|TRBJ1-2|NA
CASSRSRTENYGYTF
TGTGCCAGCTCACGTTCAAGGACAGAAAACTATGGCTACACCTTC
>13|TRBV12-3/TRBV12-4|many|TRBJ1-5|NA
CASTPRGNQPQHF
TGTGCCAGCACCCCCCGGGGGAATCAGCCCCAGCATTTT
>15|TRBV5-1|many|TRBJ2-1|TRBD1
CASSFRNRGYNEQFF
TGCGCCAGCAGCTTCCGGAACAGGGGCTACAATGAGCAGTTCTTC
>16|TRBV6-6|many|TRBJ2-7|TRBD1
CASSYSRGQGRNEQYF
TGTGCCAGCAGTTACTCCCGGGGACAGGGGCGCAACGAGCAGTACTTC
>12|TRBV2|NA|TRBJ2-7|NA
CANGRNSYEQYF
TGTGCCAACGGGCGTAATTCCTACGAGCAGTACTTC
>18|TRBV5-1|NA|TRBJ2-2|NA
CASSLAGRGLSNTGELFF
TGCGCCAGCAGCTTGGCCGGCAGGGGCCTGTCGAACACCGGGGAGCTGTTTTTT
>16|TRBV12-3/TRBV12-4|NA|TRBJ2-3|TRBD1
CASSWGTGMRADTQYF
TGTGCCAGCAGTTGGGGGACAGGAATGAGAGCAGATACGCAGTATTTT
>15|TRBV6-5|many|TRBJ1-2|TRBD1
CASSPGQGSAYGYTF
TGTGCCAGCAGCCCCGGACAGGGTTCAGCCTATGGCTACACCTTC
>14|TRBV6-6|many|TRBJ1-2|NA
CASSYGVGPNGYTF
TGTGCCAGCAGTTACGGTGTGGGACCTAATGGCTACACCTTC
>15|TRBV3-1|NA|TRBJ2-2|NA
CASSQDRGSTGELFF
TGTGCCAGCAGCCAAGATAGGGGGAGCACCGGGGAGCTGTTTTTT
>16|TRBV5-1|many|TRBJ2-1|TRBD2
CASSPGGGGAYNEQFF
TGCGCCAGCAGCCCTGGAGGCGGGGGGGCCTACAATGAGCAGTTCTTC
>15|TRBV5-6|many|TRBJ2-2|TRBD1
CASSLGQFITGELFF
TGTGCCAGCAGCCTGGGACAGTTCATTACCGGGGAGCTGTTTTTT
>15|TRBV7-2|NA|TRBJ2-7|NA
CASSRSGAGSDEQYF
TGTGCCAGCAGCCGCTCCGGGGCGGGATCGGACGAGCAGTACTTC
>16|TRBV7-2|many|TRBJ2-3|NA
CASSLDEGLMTDTQYF
TGTGCCAGCAGCTTAGACGAGGGCCTGATGACAGATACGCAGTATTTT
>14|TRBV7-2|NA|TRBJ2-3|NA
CASSLLISADTQYF
TGTGCCAGCAGCTTACTCATAAGCGCAGATACGCAGTATTTT
>14|TRBV7-9|NA|TRBJ1-2|NA
CASSPSHGVSGYTF
TGTGCCAGCAGCCCTAGTCACGGGGTTAGCGGCTACACCTTC
>13|TRBV20-1|few|TRBJ2-3|NA
CSAQTGAQIRSIF
NA
>14|TRBV7-3|NA|TRBJ1-1|NA
CASSPGAGSTEAFF
TGTGCCAGCAGCCCCGGGGCTGGGTCCACTGAAGCTTTCTTT
>14|TRBV3-1|many|TRBJ2-7|NA
CASSQSRGYYEQYF
TGTGCCAGCAGCCAAAGCCGGGGCTACTACGAGCAGTACTTC
>13|TRBV6-2/TRBV6-3|many|TRBJ2-3|NA
CASSYSNTDTQYF
TGTGCCAGCAGTTACTCGAATACAGATACGCAGTATTTT
>17|TRBV10-3|many|TRBJ2-3|TRBD1
CAISDPGTGPRRDTQYF
TGTGCCATCAGTGACCCCGGGACAGGGCCCAGAAGAGATACGCAGTATTTT